This T cell receptor beta chain was captured in a study of shared clonotypes between healthy human individuals. Study-level results: Sequencing depth was a factor that was expected to affect clonotype sharing among donors.

Concerning this clone itself: Its target is not known.

Original handling: ImmunoSEQ yielded junction-only sequences lacking quality scores, so filtering differed. Measured with immunoSEQ multiplex PCR; TCRdb has only the in-frame clones, and not every one. The V and J calls and clone size come from that table; D and trimming were worked out from the DNA. The sample lists more than 1.2 million clones, just under 99% occurring once. This CDR3 is built from 16 residues. The germline CDR1 and CDR2 sequences are SGHNT and YENEEA. V gave up 5 bases and J gave up 3 bases; unmatched junction bases: 9. This chain connects TRBV11-3 to TRBJ2-7, with 11 bases matching TRBD2. The receptor comes from a man aged 25-40 years in good health. The sequencing input was naive CD4+ T cells sorted from blood. Indicated subset: CD45RA+ positively selected. The CDR3 DNA follows: TGTGCCAGCAGCCCGACCCCTACTAGCGGGAGCTACGAGCAGTACTTC. Amino acids: CASSPTPTSGSYEQYF.